The 23 T cell receptor beta chains below come from one sample, sequenced in a study of vaccination and CD4 T cells after COVID-19. The treatment denotes: approximately nine-day PBMC culture with coronavirus spike peptide pools or control peptides (ViraFEST assay). Oncomine TCR Beta short-read sequencing was applied to DNA from cultured CD4+ T cells. TCRdb used MiXCR to reprocess the PCR reads, holding one entry per CDR3 protein. The data hold thousands of distinct CDR3 sequences, with about 23% observed a single time. For these TCRs, the target antigens are not known. The specimen was cultured CD4+ T cells from blood. Receptors originate from a human donor with COVID-19.

There are a few counts of this clonotype. This chain uses TRBV27 with TRBJ2-6, with D tentatively TRBD1 (6 bases). V gave up 5 bases and J gave up 0 bases, with 14 bases separating them. Germline V gene lookup returns CDR1 MNHEY and CDR2 SMNVEV (reference sequence). This CDR3 comprises 17 residues. CDR3 sequence: CASSERTEFSGANVLTF. The CDR3 DNA follows: TGTGCCAGCAGTGAACGGACAGAGTTCTCTGGGGCCAACGTCCTGACTTTC.

The chain uses TRBV19 and TRBJ1-4; 8 bases are a match to TRBD1. V dropped 7 bases and J dropped 8; count of bases not matched to a gene: 9. The CDR3 sequence is 14 residues long. The germline gives CDR1 LNHDA, CDR2 SQIVND (reference sequence). CDR3 amino acids: CASTMDRAGEKLFF. For the CDR3, the DNA is TGTGCCAGTACCATGGACAGGGCGGGGGAAAAACTGTTTTTT.

V is TRBV4-1 and J is TRBJ1-5, with 9 bases fitting TRBD1. The CDR3 spans 19 residues. CDR1 and CDR2 (germline): MGHRA, YSYEKL. J gave up 1 base and V 2 bases, and 12 bases lay outside the gene matches. This CDR3 reads CASSQPEGQGAISNQPQHF. Written as DNA, the CDR3 is TGCGCCAGCAGCCAACCGGAGGGACAGGGCGCTATCAGCAATCAGCCCCAGCATTTT.

V gene TRBV20-1 combines with J gene TRBJ1-1, with TRBD1 matching over 7 bases. The germline gives CDR1 DFQATT, CDR2 SNEGSKA (reference sequence). The CDR3 covers 12 residues. V lost 6 bases, J lost 3 bases, and 4 bases stayed unmatched. The CDR3 region is CSATGQYTEAFF. CDR3 DNA: TGCAGTGCCACGGGACAGTACACTGAAGCTTTCTTT.

This clonotype is medium-sized in the sample. This chain links TRBV7-9 with TRBJ1-6, with unresolved D. The V end was cut by 5 bases, the J end by 5 bases, with 10 bases between. The V gene's germline CDR1 is SEHNR and CDR2 FQNEAQ (reference sequence). The CDR3 contains 14 residues. CDR3 sequence (DNA): TGTGCCAGCAGCCCCTATTCAGATAATTCACCCCTCCACTTT. Encoded protein: CASSPYSDNSPLHF. Full variable domain (rest looked up from reference TRBV7-9 and TRBJ1-6): DTGVSQNPRHKITKRGQNVTFRCDPISEHNRLYWYRQTLGQGPEFLTYFQNEAQLEKSRLLSDRFSAERPKGSFSTLEIQRTEQGDSAMYLCASSPYSDNSPLHFGNGTRLTVT.

The chain has TRBV12-3 or TRBV12-4 and TRBJ2-3, with TRBD2 as a possible D gene (5 bases). This CDR3 contains 14 residues. V was trimmed by 5 bases and J by 4 bases, leaving 13 bases between them. The CDR3 here is CASSPRVGPDTQYF. The CDR3 region has the DNA TGTGCCAGCAGTCCGCGGGTGGGCCCAGATACGCAGTATTTT.

The chain recombines TRBV19 with TRBJ2-7; D might be TRBD1 (5 bases). With 3 bases removed from V and 4 bases from J, the gap between germline ends came to 16 bases. CDR1 and CDR2 from the germline V gene are LNHDA and SQIVND (reference sequence). The length of the CDR3 is 15 residues. CDR3 residues: CASSIQYFREYEQYF. The CDR3 DNA follows: TGTGCCAGTAGTATCCAGTATTTCAGGGAATACGAGCAGTACTTC.

The chain joins TRBV6-1 to TRBJ1-1; D gene unclear. The CDR3 contains 16 residues. Trimming stripped 3 bases from V and 2 bases from J, with 16 bases between. Germline CDR1 reads MNHNS; CDR2 reads SASEGT. CDR3 in amino acids: CASSDEGAVTNTEAFF. CDR3 DNA: TGTGCCAGCAGTGATGAGGGAGCAGTCACCAACACTGAAGCTTTCTTT.

This clonotype has only a few counts. The genes are TRBV11-3 and TRBJ2-4, with TRBD1 matching 7 bases. Trimming removed 8 bases from V and 2 bases from J; junction bases left unmatched: 12. This CDR3 spans 16 amino acids. Germline loops: CDR1 SGHNT, CDR2 YENEEA. The DNA of the CDR3 is TGTGCCAGCTCGAGGGGGCATCCATTCACCAAAAACATTCAGTACTTC. Amino acids: CASSRGHPFTKNIQYF.

The chain uses TRBV25-1 and TRBJ2-1; 10 nucleotides agree with TRBD1. The germline gives CDR1 MGHDK, CDR2 SYGVNS. The CDR3 totals 16 residues. V was clipped by 3 bases and J by 5 bases; unmatched bases: 7. CDR3 in DNA: TGTGCCAGCAGTGATCCGACAGGGGGCCATAACAATGAGCAGTTCTTC. It yields the protein CASSDPTGGHNNEQFF.

This clonotype has only a few counts. The rearrangement links TRBV12-3 or TRBV12-4 to TRBJ1-4; possible D gene TRBD1, 6 bases. The CDR3 runs to 13 residues. V was pared by 6 bases and J by 7 bases, with 12 bases between. The CDR3 here is CASRGQALEKLFF. DNA of the CDR3: TGTGCCAGCAGGGGACAAGCCCTTGAAAAACTGTTTTTT.

V is TRBV20-1 and J is TRBJ2-3; TRBD2 is a possible D gene (6 bases). Germline CDR1 is DFQATT and CDR2 is SNEGSKA (reference sequence). V lost 6 bases and J 2 bases, leaving 12 bases between the germline ends. The CDR3 contains 13 residues. The CDR3 DNA is TGCAGTGCGTCGACTAGTGACACAGATACGCAGTATTTT. Its protein is CSASTSDTDTQYF.

In regard to this clonotype: Lacking the conserved final phenylalanine or tryptophan, this CDR3 likely reflects a read error. The CDR3 bases are TGCGCCAGCAGCCAAGCGGGACGGATGGACACTGAAGCTTTCTCT. Translating gives CASSQAGRMDTEAFS. The V call is TRBV4-1, the J call TRBJ1-1, with a weak D call TRBD1 (5 bases). Germline V gives CDR1 MGHRA, CDR2 YSYEKL. CDR3 size: 15 residues. Trimming took off 1 base at V and 3 bases at J, with 12 bases between the two ends.

The chain carries TRBV30 and TRBJ1-3, with a possible D match to TRBD1 (6 bases). CDR3 length: 16 amino acids. The V gene lost 7 bases and the J gene lost 0 bases, with 19 bases spanning the gap. Looked up from germline, CDR1 is GTSNPN and CDR2 is SVGIG (reference sequence). The DNA of the CDR3 is TGTGCCTCAGAGGGGGATCCGCCGATCTCTGGAAACACCATATATTTT. Encoded protein: CASEGDPPISGNTIYF.

The sample holds a few counts of this clonotype. The chain is built from TRBV7-8 and TRBJ1-2; TRBD1 might be the D (6 bases). The ends were cut back, 0 bases at V and 14 bases at J, with 16 bases in the middle. The CDR3 is made up of 13 amino acids. Germline CDR1 reads SGHVS; CDR2 reads FQNEAQ. In DNA form, the CDR3 reads TGTGCCAGCAGCTTAGCGGGAGGAGGGGGGTATACCTTC. It yields the protein CASSLAGGGGYTF.

This clonotype was seen only a few times. The chain uses TRBV7-9 and TRBJ2-1, with D maybe TRBD1 (6 bases). Germline V gives CDR1 SEHNR, CDR2 FQNEAQ (reference sequence). The CDR3 spans 14 residues. Trimming took off 0 bases at V and 10 bases at J, with 13 bases between the two ends. The CDR3 spells CASSLALGGREQFF. CDR3 nucleotide sequence: TGTGCCAGCAGCTTAGCGCTTGGGGGCCGGGAGCAGTTCTTC.

This chain links TRBV11-2 with TRBJ1-1, with TRBD1 as a possible D gene (5 bases). Per germline, CDR1 SGHAT and CDR2 FQNNGV. The CDR3 length is 13 residues. The ends were cut back, 5 bases at V and 1 base at J, with 8 bases in the middle. The CDR3 is CASSADRNTEAFF. The CDR3 nucleotides read TGTGCCAGCAGCGCCGACAGGAACACTGAAGCTTTCTTT.

The chain links TRBV18 to TRBJ1-5; D is unresolved. The CDR3 runs 13 residues. Per germline, CDR1 KGHSH and CDR2 LQKENI. Deletions cut 7 bases from V and 5 bases from J, with 12 bases between. Written as DNA, the CDR3 is TGTGCCAGCTTGGAAGGGATGGATCAGCCCCAGCATTTT. Protein: CASLEGMDQPQHF.

This clonotype was picked up a small number of times. The chain is built from TRBV20-1 and TRBJ1-1; D not certain. The germline CDR1 and CDR2 sequences are DFQATT and SNEGSKA (reference sequence). V was clipped by 1 base and J by 4 bases, with 10 bases between them. CDR3 size: 13 residues. The CDR3 nucleotides are TGCAGTGCTAGAGCCGGGAGGGTCACTGAAGCTTTCTTT. Protein product: CSARAGRVTEAFF.

The chain combines TRBV19 with TRBJ1-4; D is uncertain. The V and J ends lost 9 bases and 5 bases respectively, with 13 bases between them. Germline V gene data show CDR1 as LNHDA and CDR2 as SQIVND (reference sequence). The CDR3 spans 13 residues. CDR3 in amino acids: CASTRRENEKLFF. The CDR3 DNA follows: TGTGCCAGCACCAGGAGGGAGAATGAAAAACTGTTTTTT.

This clonotype appeared a few times. The chain joins TRBV6-5 to TRBJ2-4; D tentatively fits TRBD1 or TRBD2 (5 bases each). There are 13 residues in the CDR3. CDR1 MNHEY and CDR2 SVGAGI come from the germline V gene. The V gene lost 2 bases and the J gene lost 7 bases, with 9 bases spanning the gap. The CDR3 sequence: CASSYPGSNIQYF. The DNA for the CDR3 is TGTGCCAGCAGTTACCCAGGGAGCAACATTCAGTACTTC.

This clonotype has only a few counts. The chain has TRBV29-1 and TRBJ2-1; either TRBD1 or TRBD2 may fit D (5 bases each). Germline-derived CDR1 and CDR2 are SQVTM and ANQGSEA. V lost 7 bases and J 0 bases, leaving 16 bases between the germline ends. The CDR3 extends over 15 amino acids. The CDR3 reads CSGVVGAYSYNEQFF. CDR3 nucleotide sequence: TGCAGCGGTGTCGTCGGGGCTTACTCCTACAATGAGCAGTTCTTC.

V is TRBV20-1 and J is TRBJ1-1; 7 nucleotides align to TRBD1. CDR1 and CDR2 from the germline V gene are DFQATT and SNEGSKA (reference sequence). The CDR3 sequence is 14 residues long. V trimming: 3 bases; J trimming: 5 bases; junction bases outside the gene matches: 9. CDR3 DNA: TGCAGTGCTAGCAAGGGGGCTGGAGGGACTGAAGCTTTCTTT. Translating gives CSASKGAGGTEAFF.